This TCR beta chain was sequenced in a study of neurological immune-mediated disorders. PBMCs stored at -80 C, 2 million in total, were the source of the unsorted libraries. Whole-study findings and limits: The greatest TCR clonal expansion appeared in HTLV-1-associated myelopathy and the smallest, falling below healthy controls, in multiple sclerosis. Phylogenetic grouping assigned the repertoires of 18 of 34 multiple sclerosis patients to a single related-CDR3 cluster, which may represent a signature. As far as clinical or MRI features were concerned, none was associated with the multiple sclerosis repertoire cluster.

This clonotype occurred many times. What it binds is unknown. The ends were cut back, 0 bases at V and 5 bases at J, with 17 bases in the middle. The CDR3 loop spans 16 amino acids. Germline CDR1 is SGDLS and CDR2 is YYNGEE. TCRdb called the 5' RACE reads again in MiXCR, with one record for every CDR3 protein. The data show roughly 60,000 distinct CDR3 sequences, with under 5% seen just once and around 3.4% held by the top ten. The rearrangement joins TRBV9 to TRBJ2-5; a possible D gene is TRBD1 (5 bases). The sequence was collected from a woman between 50 and 59 years old with multiple sclerosis. Sequencing used PBMCs. Here the CDR3 reads CASSVGQGAQGETQYF. In DNA, the CDR3 is TGTGCCAGCAGCGTAGGCCAAGGGGCCCAAGGGGAGACCCAGTACTTC.